The 25 T cell receptor beta chains given below trace back to one sample, sequenced in a study of OX40 agonist ivuxolimab in advanced cancers. Sequencing used immunoSEQ multiplex PCR; TCRdb keeps in-frame clones, though not all of them. The sample has 25,000 to 35,000 clones; approximately 84% are singletons. The sample consisted of CD4+ or CD8+ T cells sorted from blood, taken in a trial of the OX40 agonist ivuxolimab. All receptors come from an adult with an advanced solid tumor such as melanoma, head and neck, liver or kidney cancer.

V gene TRBV7-9 combines with J gene TRBJ2-7; D remains ambiguous. The V gene lost 3 bases and the J gene lost 0 bases, with 9 bases spanning the gap. Germline V CDR1 and CDR2: SEHNR, FQNEAQ (reference sequence). The CDR3 is 14 amino acids. CDR3 residues: CASSFAGSSYEQYF. CDR3 DNA sequence: TGTGCCAGCAGCTTCGCAGGTTCCTCCTACGAGCAGTACTTC.

The chain is built from TRBV27 and TRBJ2-7; TRBD2 agrees at 10 bases. The germline CDR1 and CDR2 sequences are MNHEY and SMNVEV (reference sequence). V lost 5 bases, J lost 2 bases, and 6 bases stayed unmatched. The CDR3 is 15 residues long. In DNA form, the CDR3 reads TGTGCCAGCAGTCCCGGACTAGCGGAGACCTACGAGCAGTACTTC. As protein: CASSPGLAETYEQYF.

V usage is TRBV9 and J usage is TRBJ2-7; tentative D call: TRBD2 (6 bases). The germline CDR1 and CDR2 sequences are SGDLS and YYNGEE. The CDR3 loop spans 13 amino acids. The ends were cut back, 2 bases at V and 4 bases at J, with 10 bases in the middle. CDR3 in amino acids: CASSVGDSYEQYF. CDR3 bases: TGTGCCAGCAGCGTGGGGGACTCGTACGAGCAGTACTTC.

The V gene is TRBV7-3, the J gene TRBJ2-3; no clear D gene. The CDR3 has 15 residues. V lost 2 bases and J lost 0, with 9 bases in between. Germline V gene data show CDR1 as SGHTA and CDR2 as FQGTGA. The CDR3 protein is CASSLVEPSTDTQYF. CDR3 bases: TGTGCCAGCAGCTTAGTGGAGCCGAGCACAGATACGCAGTATTTT.

This clone was seen a single time. The rearrangement joins TRBV7-9 to TRBJ2-7, with TRBD1 as a possible D gene (5 bases). The CDR3 is made up of 14 amino acids. V lost 5 bases and J 3 bases, leaving 14 bases between the germline ends. The germline gives CDR1 SEHNR, CDR2 FQNEAQ (reference sequence). The CDR3 is CASSPIDRSYEQYF. The CDR3 DNA reads as TGTGCCAGCAGCCCGATTGACAGAAGCTACGAGCAGTACTTC.

The gene calls are TRBV18 and TRBJ1-3; D not certain. CDR1 and CDR2 (germline): KGHSH, LQKENI. Trimming took off 0 bases at V and 2 bases at J, with 11 bases between the two ends. The CDR3 runs 16 residues. The CDR3 here is CASSPPSGQPGNTIYF. The CDR3 region has the DNA TGTGCCAGCTCACCACCGTCAGGCCAACCTGGAAACACCATATATTTT.

V and J are TRBV7-9 and TRBJ2-1, with 8 nucleotides matching TRBD1. The junction had 11 bases not matched to a gene; V was cut back by 5 bases and J by 8 bases. CDR1 and CDR2 (germline): SEHNR, FQNEAQ (reference sequence). The CDR3 loop spans 15 amino acids. CDR3 residues: CASSLGDRLGDEQFF. CDR3 DNA sequence: TGTGCCAGCAGCCTCGGGGACAGGCTTGGGGATGAGCAGTTCTTC. Filled out from reference TRBV7-9 and TRBJ2-1, the complete variable domain reads DTGVSQNPRHKITKRGQNVTFRCDPISEHNRLYWYRQTLGQGPEFLTYFQNEAQLEKSRLLSDRFSAERPKGSFSTLEIQRTEQGDSAMYLCASSLGDRLGDEQFFGPGTRLTVL.

The gene calls are TRBV28 and TRBJ2-3; a weak D match, TRBD1 (7 bases). The CDR3 length is 18 residues. Germline V lookup: CDR1 MDHEN, CDR2 SYDVKM. V was shortened by 6 bases and J by 0 bases, with 22 bases between the two germline ends. CDR3 sequence reads: CASRAPRGVAASTDTQYF. The CDR3 DNA sequence: TGTGCCAGCAGAGCGCCCAGGGGGGTAGCGGCCAGCACAGATACGCAGTATTTT. Variable domain in full (rest from reference TRBV28 and TRBJ2-3): DVKVTQSSRYLVKRTGEKVFLECVQDMDHENMFWYRQDPGLGLRLIYFSYDVKMKEKGDIPEGYSVSREKKERFSLILESASTNQTSMYLCASRAPRGVAASTDTQYFGPGTRLTVL.

V and J are TRBV5-6 and TRBJ1-2; D not resolved. V was shortened by 4 bases and J by 7 bases, with 8 bases between the two germline ends. The CDR3 is made up of 11 amino acids. CDR1 and CDR2 (germline): SGHDT, YYEEEE. CDR3 amino acids: CASSAQAGYTF. The CDR3, as DNA: TGTGCCAGCAGCGCCCAGGCTGGCTACACCTTC.

The CDR3 DNA follows: TGTGCCAGAAGCCCCCAGACAGATAGGAACACTGAAGCTTTCTTT. This translates into CARSPQTDRNTEAFF. The chain combines TRBV5-3 with TRBJ1-1, with D possibly TRBD1 on 5 matching bases. TRBV5-3 is sorted into the ORF group, with uncertain function. CDR3 size: 15 residues. With 4 bases removed from V and 1 base from J, the gap between germline ends came to 14 bases.

This clone is medium-sized (0.01 to 0.1%) within its sample. The CDR3 loop reads CASSPSGSGAGNTIYF. DNA for the CDR3: TGTGCCAGCAGTCCCTCAGGATCAGGAGCTGGAAACACCATATATTTT. V gene TRBV27 combines with J gene TRBJ1-3; D is uncertain. CDR3 size: 16 residues. Germline V gene lookup returns CDR1 MNHEY and CDR2 SMNVEV (reference sequence). V lost 5 bases to trimming and J lost 2 bases, with 16 bases between them.

The chain recombines TRBV12-5 with TRBJ2-3; D gene unclear. The CDR3 consists of 12 residues. Trimming removed 8 bases from V and 3 bases from J, with 9 bases in between. Germline-derived CDR1 and CDR2 are LGHNT and FRNRAP. CDR3 in DNA: TGTGCTAGTAAAGGAGCAACAGATACGCAGTATTTT. It encodes CASKGATDTQYF.

The gene calls are TRBV6-1 and TRBJ1-1; D is perhaps TRBD1 (5 bases). Trimming removed 7 bases at V and 2 bases at J, with 14 bases between. Germline V CDR1 and CDR2: MNHNS, SASEGT. The CDR3 is made up of 14 amino acids. CDR3 bases: TGTGCCAGCAATAGACAGTTCGGAAACACTGAAGCTTTCTTT. Its translation is CASNRQFGNTEAFF.

The gene calls are TRBV15 and TRBJ2-4; 7 positions match TRBD2. Germline trimming cut 1 base from V and 5 bases from J; bases unmatched to any gene: 8. The CDR3 has 16 residues. Germline lookup yields CDR1 LNHNV and CDR2 YYDKDF (reference sequence). CDR3: CATSRGGSGLENIQYF. CDR3 DNA sequence: TGTGCCACCAGCAGAGGGGGTAGCGGGCTTGAAAACATTCAGTACTTC.

This clone is a singleton in its sample. The chain uses TRBV6-5 and TRBJ2-2; D might be TRBD2 (5 bases). Germline CDR1 is MNHEY and CDR2 is SVGAGI. The CDR3 runs 14 residues. Between the trimmed V and J ends, which lost 0 bases and 7 bases, there was a span of 9 bases. The chain's CDR3 is CASSYSEGIGELFF. CDR3 coding DNA: TGTGCCAGCAGTTACTCAGAGGGCATCGGGGAGCTGTTTTTT.

The J gene is TRBJ2-7, the V gene TRBV6-5; no firm D call. Germline CDR1 is MNHEY and CDR2 is SVGAGI. The CDR3 extends over 12 amino acids. Trimming stripped 1 base from V and 3 bases from J, with 4 bases between. CDR3 in DNA: TGTGCCAGCAGTTACTATGGCTACGAGCAGTACTTC. Its protein product is CASSYYGYEQYF.

The rearrangement links TRBV6-1 to TRBJ1-5, with D perhaps TRBD1 (6 bases). CDR1 MNHNS and CDR2 SASEGT come from the germline V gene. V shed 2 bases and J shed 3 bases, with 17 bases lying between them. This CDR3 has 17 residues. The CDR3, as DNA: TGTGCCAGCAGTGAACGGAACTCAGGGGACCCCAATCAGCCCCAGCATTTT. Its protein is CASSERNSGDPNQPQHF.

The chain uses TRBV11-2 and TRBJ2-5; tentatively, D is TRBD2 (7 bases). Germline values: CDR1 SGHAT, CDR2 FQNNGV. The CDR3 contains 14 residues. V lost 2 bases to trimming and J lost 5 bases, with 12 bases between them. The CDR3 protein is CASSLRGAGETQYF. CDR3 nucleotides: TGTGCCAGCAGCTTACGGGGGGCTGGCGAGACCCAGTACTTC.

The genes are TRBV11-2 and TRBJ2-1, with D perhaps matching TRBD1 (6 bases). Germline V gene data show CDR1 as SGHAT and CDR2 as FQNNGV. This CDR3 is 14 amino acids long. V gave up 2 bases and J gave up 5 bases, with 10 bases separating them. CDR3 amino acids: CASSLRGNHNEQFF. In DNA form, the CDR3 reads TGTGCCAGCAGCTTAAGGGGGAACCACAATGAGCAGTTCTTC.

The V call is TRBV5-1, the J call TRBJ2-7; 7 bases are shared with TRBD1. Looked up from germline, CDR1 is SGHRS and CDR2 is YFSETQ. CDR3 length: 14 residues. V lost 0 bases, J lost 4 bases, and 4 bases stayed unmatched. CDR3 sequence reads: CASSLAGQAYEQYF. The CDR3 coding sequence is TGCGCCAGCAGCTTGGCAGGACAGGCTTACGAGCAGTACTTC.

The V and J genes are TRBV6-1 and TRBJ2-1; D is undetermined. V was trimmed by 5 bases and J by 1 base, leaving 3 bases between them. Germline lookup yields CDR1 MNHNS and CDR2 SASEGT. CDR3 length: 12 amino acids. The CDR3 region has the DNA TGTGCCAGCAGTCCTTCCTACAATGAGCAGTTCTTC. It translates to CASSPSYNEQFF.

V is TRBV4-1 and J is TRBJ2-7; 7 bases fit TRBD1. CDR1 and CDR2 (germline): MGHRA, YSYEKL. The CDR3 is made up of 15 amino acids. V was pared by 1 base and J by 5 bases, with 8 bases of the junction left unmatched. CDR3 protein: CASSQADRVRDEQYF. DNA of the CDR3: TGCGCCAGCAGCCAAGCCGACAGGGTAAGGGACGAGCAGTACTTC.

This clone was detected only once. The chain joins TRBV4-2 to TRBJ2-2; D gene ambiguous. The CDR3 length is 15 residues. From germline, CDR1 is LGHNA and CDR2 YNFKEQ. Between the trimmed V and J ends, which lost 1 base and 0 bases, there was a span of 6 bases. CDR3 residues: CASSQGAPNTGELFF. CDR3 in DNA: TGTGCCAGCAGCCAAGGGGCCCCGAACACCGGGGAGCTGTTTTTT.

V usage is TRBV7-8 and J usage is TRBJ2-7, with TRBD1 identical over 7 bases. The V and J ends lost 5 bases and 1 base, in that order; junction bases with no gene match: 8. The CDR3 runs 15 residues. CDR1 is SGHVS, CDR2 FQNEAQ, per germline. The CDR3 loop is CASSPRQGPSYEQYF. CDR3 nucleotides: TGTGCCAGCAGCCCCCGACAGGGTCCGTCCTACGAGCAGTACTTC.

This chain connects TRBV11-3 to TRBJ1-5, with no clear D. The CDR3 has 14 amino acids. The V and J ends lost 2 bases and 9 bases respectively, with 14 bases between them. The V gene's germline CDR1 is SGHNT and CDR2 YENEEA. For the CDR3, the DNA is TGTGCCAGCAGCTTATCGGCCACAACTTCGCCCCAGCATTTT. Its protein is CASSLSATTSPQHF.